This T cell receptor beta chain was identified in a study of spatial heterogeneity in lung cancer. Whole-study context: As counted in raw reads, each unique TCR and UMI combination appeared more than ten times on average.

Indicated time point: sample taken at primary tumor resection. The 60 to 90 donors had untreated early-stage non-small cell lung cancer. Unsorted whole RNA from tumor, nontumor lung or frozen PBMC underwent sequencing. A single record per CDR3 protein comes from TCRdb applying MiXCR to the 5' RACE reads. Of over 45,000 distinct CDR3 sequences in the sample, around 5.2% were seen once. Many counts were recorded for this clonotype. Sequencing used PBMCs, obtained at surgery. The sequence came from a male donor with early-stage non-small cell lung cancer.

For the CDR3, the DNA is TGTGCCTACGGGGGGGAGAATGAGCAGTTCTTC. Encoded protein: CAYGGENEQFF. The genes are TRBV27 and TRBJ2-1; 8 bases are shared with TRBD2. Germline V gene sequence: CDR1 MNHEY, CDR2 SMNVEV (reference sequence). This CDR3 has 11 residues. V shed 11 bases, J shed 7 bases, and the junction held 4 bases outside the gene matches.